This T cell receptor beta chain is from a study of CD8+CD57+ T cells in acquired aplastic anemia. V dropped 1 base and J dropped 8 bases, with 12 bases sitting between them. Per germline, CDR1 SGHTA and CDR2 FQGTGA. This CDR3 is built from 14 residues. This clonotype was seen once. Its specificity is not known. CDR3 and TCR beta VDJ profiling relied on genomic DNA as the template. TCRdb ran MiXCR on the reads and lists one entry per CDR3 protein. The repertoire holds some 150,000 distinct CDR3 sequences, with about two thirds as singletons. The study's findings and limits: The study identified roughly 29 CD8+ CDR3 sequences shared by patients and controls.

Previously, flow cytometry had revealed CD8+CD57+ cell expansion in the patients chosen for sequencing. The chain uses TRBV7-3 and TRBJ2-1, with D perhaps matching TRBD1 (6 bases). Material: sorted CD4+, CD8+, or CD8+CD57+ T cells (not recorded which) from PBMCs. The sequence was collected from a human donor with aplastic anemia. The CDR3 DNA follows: TGTGCCAGCAGCTTAATACAGGGCGTCCATGAGCAGTTCTTC. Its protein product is CASSLIQGVHEQFF. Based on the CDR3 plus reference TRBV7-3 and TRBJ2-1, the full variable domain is GAGVSQTPSNKVTEKGKYVELRCDPISGHTALYWYRQSLGQGPEFLIYFQGTGAADDSGLPNDRFFAVRPEGSVSTLKIQRTERGDSAVYLCASSLIQGVHEQFFGPGTRLTVL.